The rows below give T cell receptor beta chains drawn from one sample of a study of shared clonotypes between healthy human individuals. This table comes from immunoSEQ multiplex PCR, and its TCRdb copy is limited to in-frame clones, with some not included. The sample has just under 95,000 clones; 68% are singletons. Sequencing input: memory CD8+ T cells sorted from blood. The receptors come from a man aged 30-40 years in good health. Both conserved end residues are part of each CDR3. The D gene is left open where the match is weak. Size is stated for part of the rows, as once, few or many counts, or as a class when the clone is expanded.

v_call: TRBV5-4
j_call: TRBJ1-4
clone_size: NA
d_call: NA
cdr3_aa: CASSLALSGAGEKLFF
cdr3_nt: TGTGCCAGCAGCTTGGCATTGTCAGGGGCCGGTGAAAAACTGTTTTTT

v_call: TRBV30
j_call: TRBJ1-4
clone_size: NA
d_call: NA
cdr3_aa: CAWSIATNEKLFF
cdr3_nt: TGTGCCTGGAGTATCGCAACTAATGAAAAACTGTTTTTT

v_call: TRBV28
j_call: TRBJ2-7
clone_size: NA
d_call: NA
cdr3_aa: CASSGGNYEQYF
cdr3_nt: TGTGCCAGCAGTGGAGGAAACTACGAGCAGTACTTC

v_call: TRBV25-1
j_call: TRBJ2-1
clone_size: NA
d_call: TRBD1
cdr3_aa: CASSDLSRGRSNEQFF
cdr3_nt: TGTGCCAGCAGTGATTTATCCAGGGGGCGCTCCAATGAGCAGTTCTTC

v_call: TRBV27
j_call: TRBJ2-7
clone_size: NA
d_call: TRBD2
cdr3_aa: CASSFSSGTYEQYF
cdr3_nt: TGTGCCAGCAGTTTTTCTAGCGGAACCTACGAGCAGTACTTC

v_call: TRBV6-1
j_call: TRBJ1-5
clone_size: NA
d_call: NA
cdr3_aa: CASSESEGWQPQHF
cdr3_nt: TGTGCCAGCAGTGAATCTGAGGGTTGGCAGCCCCAGCATTTT

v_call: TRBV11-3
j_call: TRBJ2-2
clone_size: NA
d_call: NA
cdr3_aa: CASSLGRWDTGELFF
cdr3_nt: TGTGCCAGCAGCTTAGGCCGATGGGACACCGGGGAGCTGTTTTTT

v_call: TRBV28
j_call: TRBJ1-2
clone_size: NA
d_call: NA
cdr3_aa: CASSRAYGYTF
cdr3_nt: TGTGCCAGCAGTCGAGCGTATGGCTACACCTTC

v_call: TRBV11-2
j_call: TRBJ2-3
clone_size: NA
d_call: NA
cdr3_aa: CASSLTGGVVVF
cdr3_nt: TGTGCCAGCAGCTTAACGGGCGGTGTTGTTGTATTT

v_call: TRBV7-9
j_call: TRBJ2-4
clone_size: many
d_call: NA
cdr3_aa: CASSFGDVAKNIQYF
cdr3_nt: TGTGCCAGCAGCTTTGGGGACGTAGCCAAAAACATTCAGTACTTC

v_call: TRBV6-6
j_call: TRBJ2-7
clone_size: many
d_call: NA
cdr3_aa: CASRGISYEQYF
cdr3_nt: TGTGCCAGCAGAGGGATATCCTACGAGCAGTACTTC

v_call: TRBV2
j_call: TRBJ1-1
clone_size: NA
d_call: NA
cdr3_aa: CASSGGAMNTEAFF
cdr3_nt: TGTGCCAGCAGTGGGGGAGCGATGAACACTGAAGCTTTCTTT

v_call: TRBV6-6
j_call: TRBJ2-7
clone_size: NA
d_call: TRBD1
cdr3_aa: CASKDRDYEQYF
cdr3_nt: TGTGCCAGCAAGGACAGGGACTACGAGCAGTACTTC

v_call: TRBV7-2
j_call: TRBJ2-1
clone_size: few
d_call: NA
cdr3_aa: CASSLAGPGEQFF
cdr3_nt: TGTGCCAGCAGCTTAGCAGGGCCAGGTGAGCAGTTCTTC

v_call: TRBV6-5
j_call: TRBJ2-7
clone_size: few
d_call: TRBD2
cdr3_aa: CASRQTSGFHEQYF
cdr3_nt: TGTGCCAGCAGACAGACTAGCGGGTTCCACGAGCAGTACTTC

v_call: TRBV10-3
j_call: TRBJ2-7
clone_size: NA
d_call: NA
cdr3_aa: CAISGEKYEQYF
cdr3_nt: TGTGCCATCAGTGGGGAAAAATACGAGCAGTACTTC

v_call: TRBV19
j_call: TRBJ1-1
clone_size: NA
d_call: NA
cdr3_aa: CASSSGMATEAFF
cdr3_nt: TGTGCCAGTAGTAGCGGCATGGCCACTGAAGCTTTCTTT

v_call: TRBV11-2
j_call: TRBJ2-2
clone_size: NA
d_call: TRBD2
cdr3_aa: CASSLVLAGGSGELFF
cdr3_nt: TGTGCCAGCAGCTTGGTTCTAGCGGGAGGTTCGGGGGAGCTGTTTTTT

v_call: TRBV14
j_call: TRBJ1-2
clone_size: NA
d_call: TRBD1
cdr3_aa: CASSPSTGAGYTF
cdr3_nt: TGTGCCAGCAGCCCCTCGACAGGGGCTGGCTACACCTTC

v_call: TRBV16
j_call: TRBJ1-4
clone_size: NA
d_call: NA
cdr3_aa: CASSQIVGEKLFF
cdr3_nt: TGTGCCAGCAGCCAAATTGTGGGTGAAAAACTGTTTTTT

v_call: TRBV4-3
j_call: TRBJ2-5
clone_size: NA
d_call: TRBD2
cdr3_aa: CASSQYVFGLADQETQYF
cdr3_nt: TGCGCCAGCAGCCAATACGTATTTGGACTAGCGGATCAAGAGACCCAGTACTTC

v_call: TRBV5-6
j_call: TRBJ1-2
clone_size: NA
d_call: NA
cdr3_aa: CASSTGGNGYTF
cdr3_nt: TGTGCCAGCAGCACCGGGGGAAATGGCTACACCTTC

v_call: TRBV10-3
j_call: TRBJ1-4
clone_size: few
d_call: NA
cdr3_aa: CAISARPGSTNEKLFF
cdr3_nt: TGTGCCATCAGTGCCCGCCCGGGTAGCACTAATGAAAAACTGTTTTTT

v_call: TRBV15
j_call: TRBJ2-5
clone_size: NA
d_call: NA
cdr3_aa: CATSRDRGGETQYF
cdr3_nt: TGTGCCACCAGCAGAGACAGGGGAGGAGAGACCCAGTACTTC

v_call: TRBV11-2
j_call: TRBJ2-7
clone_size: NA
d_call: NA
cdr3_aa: CASSLAQGTYEQYF
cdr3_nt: TGTGCCAGCAGCTTAGCTCAGGGGACCTACGAGCAGTACTTC

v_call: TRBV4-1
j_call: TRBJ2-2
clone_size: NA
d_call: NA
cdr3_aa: CASSHPRGTGELFF
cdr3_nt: TGCGCCAGCAGCCACCCCAGGGGAACCGGGGAGCTGTTTTTT

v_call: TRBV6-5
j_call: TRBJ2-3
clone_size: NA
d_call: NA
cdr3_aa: CASSPLSGLDTQYF
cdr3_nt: TGTGCCAGCAGCCCCCTTTCGGGGTTGGATACGCAGTATTTT

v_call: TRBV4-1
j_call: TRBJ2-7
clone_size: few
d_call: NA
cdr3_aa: CASSQGQWSSYEQYF
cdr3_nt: TGCGCCAGCAGCCAAGGGCAGTGGAGCTCCTACGAGCAGTACTTC

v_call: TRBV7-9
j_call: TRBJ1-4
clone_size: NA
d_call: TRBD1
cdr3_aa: CTSSHLPGQGDEKLFF
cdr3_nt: TGTACCAGCAGCCACCTACCTGGACAGGGTGATGAAAAACTGTTTTTT

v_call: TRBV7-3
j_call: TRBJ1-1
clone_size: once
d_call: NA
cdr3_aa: CASSFDTITEAFF
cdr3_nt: TGTGCCAGCAGCTTTGACACCATCACTGAAGCTTTCTTT

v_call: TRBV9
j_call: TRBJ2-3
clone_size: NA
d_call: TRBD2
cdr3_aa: CASTRRREPPDTQYF
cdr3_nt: TGTGCCAGCACCCGGCGGCGGGAGCCCCCAGATACGCAGTATTTT